One sample yielded the 8 T cell receptor beta chains listed below, sequenced in a study of cytomegalovirus exposure and HLA in healthy donors. TCRdb's table, derived via immunoSEQ multiplex PCR, lists solely in-frame clones and lacks some. The repertoire has about 160,000 clones, around four fifths of them found once; the top ten carry about 2.1%. Material for sequencing was PBMCs. The receptors were sampled from a man aged 30 to 39 in good health and CMV-seropositive.

The V gene is TRBV18, the J gene TRBJ2-7, with TRBD2 matching over 7 bases. Germline values: CDR1 KGHSH, CDR2 LQKENI. The CDR3 sequence is 14 residues long. The junction had 5 bases not matched to a gene; V was cut back by 3 bases and J by 3 bases. The chain's CDR3 is CASSPGTINYEQYF. The DNA for the CDR3 is TGTGCCAGCTCACCCGGGACTATCAACTACGAGCAGTACTTC.

The rearrangement uses TRBV27 and TRBJ2-7; 16 nucleotides align to TRBD2. The CDR3 is 16 amino acids. Trimming at V came to 5 bases and at J to 2 bases, leaving 3 bases not matched to a gene. Germline CDR1 and CDR2: MNHEY and SMNVEV (reference sequence). CDR3: CASSIGTSGGAYEQYF. CDR3 bases: TGTGCCAGCAGTATCGGGACTAGCGGGGGGGCCTACGAGCAGTACTTC.

The chain has TRBV7-6 and TRBJ1-2, with D possibly being TRBD1 (6 bases). The germline V gene encodes CDR1 SGHVS and CDR2 FNYEAQ. V lost 2 bases, J lost 2 bases, and 18 bases lay in between. The CDR3 is made up of 17 amino acids. The chain's CDR3 is CASSLRGREGPNYGYTF. The CDR3 nucleotides are TGTGCCAGCAGCTTAAGGGGGAGAGAAGGGCCGAACTATGGCTACACCTTC.

V gene TRBV2 combines with J gene TRBJ1-3; possibly TRBD1 for D (5 bases). The CDR3 runs 15 residues. Germline CDR1 is SNHLY and CDR2 is FYNNEI. V lost 9 bases to trimming and J lost 0 bases, with 15 bases between them. In DNA, the CDR3 is TGTGCCAGAGGGGCAGAGCTAAGCTCTGGAAACACCATATATTTT. Amino acids: CARGAELSSGNTIYF.

The CDR3 coding sequence is TGTGCCAGCAGCTTGTACGGGGGGCACGAGCAGTACTTC. Its translation: CASSLYGGHEQYF. The chain has TRBV5-5 and TRBJ2-7, with D possibly matching TRBD2 (7 bases). Germline CDR1 reads SGHKS; CDR2 reads YYEKEE (reference sequence). CDR3 length: 13 residues. The V end was cut by 1 base, the J end by 5 bases, with 10 bases between. Drawing the rest from reference TRBV5-5 and TRBJ2-7, the complete variable domain is DAGVTQSPTHLIKTRGQQVTLRCSPISGHKSVSWYQQVLGQGPQFIFQYYEKEERGRGNFPDRFSARQFPNYSSELNVNALLLGDSALYLCASSLYGGHEQYFGPGTRLTVT.

The chain combines TRBV19 with TRBJ2-3, with 7 nucleotides matching TRBD2. V lost 7 bases and J lost 3; bases outside the gene matches: 4. This CDR3 spans 13 amino acids. CDR1 is LNHDA, CDR2 SQIVND, per germline (reference sequence). CDR3 DNA: TGTGCCAGTACCGGACTAGAAACAGATACGCAGTATTTT. As protein: CASTGLETDTQYF. The whole variable domain, remainder taken from reference TRBV19 and TRBJ2-3, is DGGITQSPKYLFRKEGQNVTLSCEQNLNHDAMYWYRQDPGQGLRLIYYSQIVNDFQKGDIAEGYSVSREKKESFPLTVTSAQKNPTAFYLCASTGLETDTQYFGPGTRLTVL.

The V and J genes are TRBV5-1 and TRBJ2-1, with 7 bases identical to TRBD1. The CDR3 contains 15 residues. Germline trimming cut 5 bases from V and 5 bases from J; bases unmatched to any gene: 10. Germline CDR1 is SGHRS and CDR2 is YFSETQ. This CDR3 is CASREQGIRNNEQFF. The CDR3 region has the DNA TGCGCCAGCAGAGAACAGGGGATAAGGAACAATGAGCAGTTCTTC.

This chain joins TRBV25-1 and TRBJ2-3, with 8 bases aligning to TRBD1. Per the germline V gene, CDR1 is MGHDK and CDR2 is SYGVNS. The CDR3 is 15 amino acids. The V and J ends lost 5 bases and 4 bases, in that order; junction bases with no gene match: 8. The CDR3 DNA reads TGTGCCAGCAGTTCGCAGGGGGCGTACGCAGATACGCAGTATTTT. Encoded protein: CASSSQGAYADTQYF. Variable domain in full (rest from reference TRBV25-1 and TRBJ2-3): EADIYQTPRYLVIGTGKKITLECSQTMGHDKMYWYQQDPGMELHLIHYSYGVNSTEKGDLSSESTVSRIRTEHFPLTLESARPSHTSQYLCASSSQGAYADTQYFGPGTRLTVL.